This T cell receptor (beta chain) came from a study of CD8+CD57+ T cells in acquired aplastic anemia. It was patients with CD8+CD57+ cell expansion by flow cytometry who were chosen for sequencing. Study results and caveats: Approximately 29 was the count of CD8+ CDR3 sequences that patients shared with controls.

This clonotype has a count of ten or more. The antigen is undetermined. The V segment lost 4 bases and the J segment 2 bases; nucleotides outside the gene matches: 8. CDR1 GTSNPN and CDR2 SVGIG come from the germline V gene (reference sequence). The CDR3 spans 15 residues. The template for TCR beta VDJ and CDR3 sequence profiling was genomic DNA. TCRdb analysed the reads with MiXCR anew, one entry per CDR3 protein. Here the sample spans about 54,000 distinct CDR3 sequences, 57% being singletons. The receptor was isolated from a human donor with aplastic anemia. The sample comprised sorted CD4+, CD8+, or CD8+CD57+ T cells (not recorded which) from PBMCs. This chain links TRBV30 with TRBJ2-3, with 8 bases lining up with TRBD1. The CDR3 DNA sequence: TGTGCCTGGATCCAGACAGGGGCCAACACAGATACGCAGTATTTT. Its protein product is CAWIQTGANTDTQYF. The full variable domain, completed using reference TRBV30 and TRBJ2-3, is SQTIHQWPATLVQPVGSPLSLECTVEGTSNPNLYWYRQAAGRGLQLLFYSVGIGQISSEVPQNLSASRPQDRQFILSSKKLLLSDSGFYLCAWIQTGANTDTQYFGPGTRLTVL.